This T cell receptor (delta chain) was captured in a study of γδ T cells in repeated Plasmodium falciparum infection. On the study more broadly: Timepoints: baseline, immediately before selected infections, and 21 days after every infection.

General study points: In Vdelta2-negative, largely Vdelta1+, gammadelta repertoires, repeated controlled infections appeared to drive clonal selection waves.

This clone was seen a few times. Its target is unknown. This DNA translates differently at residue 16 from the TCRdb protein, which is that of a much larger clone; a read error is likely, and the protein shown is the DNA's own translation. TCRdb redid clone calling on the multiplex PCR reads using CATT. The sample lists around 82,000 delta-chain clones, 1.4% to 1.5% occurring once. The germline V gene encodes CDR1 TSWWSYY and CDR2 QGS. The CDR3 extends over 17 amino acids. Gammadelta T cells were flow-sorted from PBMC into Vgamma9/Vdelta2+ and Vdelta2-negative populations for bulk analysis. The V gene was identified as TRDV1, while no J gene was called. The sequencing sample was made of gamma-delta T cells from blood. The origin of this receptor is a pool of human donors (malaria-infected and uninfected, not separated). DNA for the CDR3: TGTGCTCTTGGCGACTTCCTAAAGAAGCCGGGAGCTCTTAAACTCACCTTT. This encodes CALGDFLKKPGALKLTF.